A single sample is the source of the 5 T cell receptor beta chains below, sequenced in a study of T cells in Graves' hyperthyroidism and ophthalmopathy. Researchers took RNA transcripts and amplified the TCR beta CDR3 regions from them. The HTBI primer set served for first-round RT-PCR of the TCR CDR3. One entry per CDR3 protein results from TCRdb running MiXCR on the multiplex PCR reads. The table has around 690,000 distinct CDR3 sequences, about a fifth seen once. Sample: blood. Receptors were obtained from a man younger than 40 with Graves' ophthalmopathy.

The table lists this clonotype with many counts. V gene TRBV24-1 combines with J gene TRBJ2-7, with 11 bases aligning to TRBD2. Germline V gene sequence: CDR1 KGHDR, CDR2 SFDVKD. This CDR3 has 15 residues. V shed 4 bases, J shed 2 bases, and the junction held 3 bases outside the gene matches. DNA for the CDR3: TGTGCCACCAGTGAATCGGGACTAGCGGCCTACGAGCAGTACTTC. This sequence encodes CATSESGLAAYEQYF.

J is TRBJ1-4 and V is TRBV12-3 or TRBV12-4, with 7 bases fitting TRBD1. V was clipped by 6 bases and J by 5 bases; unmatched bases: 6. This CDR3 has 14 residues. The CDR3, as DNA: TGTGCCAGCAGACCAGGGGGGAAGAATGAAAAACTGTTTTTT. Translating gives CASRPGGKNEKLFF.

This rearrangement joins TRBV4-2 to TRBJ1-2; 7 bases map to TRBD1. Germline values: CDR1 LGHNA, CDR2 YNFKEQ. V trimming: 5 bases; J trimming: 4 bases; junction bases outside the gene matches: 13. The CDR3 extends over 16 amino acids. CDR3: CASSYSYRDSSYGYTF. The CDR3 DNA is TGTGCCAGCAGCTATAGCTATCGGGACAGTTCCTATGGCTACACCTTC.

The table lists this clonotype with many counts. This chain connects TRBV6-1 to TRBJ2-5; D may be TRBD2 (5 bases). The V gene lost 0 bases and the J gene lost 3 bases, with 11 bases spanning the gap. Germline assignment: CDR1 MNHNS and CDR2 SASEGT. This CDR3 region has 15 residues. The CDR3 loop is CASSEAWETEETQYF. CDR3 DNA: TGTGCCAGCAGTGAAGCATGGGAGACGGAAGAGACCCAGTACTTC.

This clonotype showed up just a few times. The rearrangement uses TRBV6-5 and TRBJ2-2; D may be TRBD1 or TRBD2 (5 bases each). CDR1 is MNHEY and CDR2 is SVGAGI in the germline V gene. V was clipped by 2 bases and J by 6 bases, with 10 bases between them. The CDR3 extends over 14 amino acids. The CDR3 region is CASSYARDAGELFF. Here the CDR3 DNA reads TGTGCCAGCAGTTACGCCAGGGACGCCGGGGAGCTGTTTTTT.